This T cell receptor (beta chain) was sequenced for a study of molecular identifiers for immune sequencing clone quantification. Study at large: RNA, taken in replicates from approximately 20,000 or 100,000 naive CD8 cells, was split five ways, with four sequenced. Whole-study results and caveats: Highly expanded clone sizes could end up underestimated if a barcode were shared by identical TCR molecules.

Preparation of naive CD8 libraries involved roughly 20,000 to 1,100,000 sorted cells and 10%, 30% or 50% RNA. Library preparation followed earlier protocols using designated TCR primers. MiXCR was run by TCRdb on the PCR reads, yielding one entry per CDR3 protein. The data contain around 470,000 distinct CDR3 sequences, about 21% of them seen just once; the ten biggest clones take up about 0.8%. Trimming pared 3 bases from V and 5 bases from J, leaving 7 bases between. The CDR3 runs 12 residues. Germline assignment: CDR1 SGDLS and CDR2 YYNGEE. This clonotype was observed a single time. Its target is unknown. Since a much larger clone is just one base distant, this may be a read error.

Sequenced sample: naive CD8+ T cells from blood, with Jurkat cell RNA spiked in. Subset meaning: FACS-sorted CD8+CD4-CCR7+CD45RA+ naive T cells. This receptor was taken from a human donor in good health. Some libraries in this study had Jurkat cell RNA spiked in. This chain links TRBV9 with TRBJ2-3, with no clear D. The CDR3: CASSAVGDTQYF. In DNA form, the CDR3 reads TGTGCCAGCAGCGCAGTCGGAGATACGCAGTATTTT.